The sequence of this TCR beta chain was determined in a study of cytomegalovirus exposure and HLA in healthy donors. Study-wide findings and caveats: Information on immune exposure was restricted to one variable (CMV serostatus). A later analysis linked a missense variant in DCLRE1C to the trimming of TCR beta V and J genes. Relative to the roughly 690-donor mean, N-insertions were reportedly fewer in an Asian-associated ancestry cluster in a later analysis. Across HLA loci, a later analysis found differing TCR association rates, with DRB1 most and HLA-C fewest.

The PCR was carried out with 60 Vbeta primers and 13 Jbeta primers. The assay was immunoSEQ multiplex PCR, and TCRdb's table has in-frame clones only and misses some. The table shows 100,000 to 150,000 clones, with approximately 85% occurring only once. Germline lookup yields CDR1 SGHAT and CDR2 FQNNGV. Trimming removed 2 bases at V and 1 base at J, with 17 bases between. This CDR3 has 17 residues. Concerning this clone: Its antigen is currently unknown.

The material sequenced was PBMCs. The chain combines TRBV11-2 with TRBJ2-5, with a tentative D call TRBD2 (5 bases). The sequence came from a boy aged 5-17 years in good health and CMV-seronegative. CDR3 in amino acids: CASSLRTIGLPQETQYF. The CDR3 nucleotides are TGTGCCAGCAGCTTACGCACTATCGGACTCCCCCAAGAGACCCAGTACTTC.